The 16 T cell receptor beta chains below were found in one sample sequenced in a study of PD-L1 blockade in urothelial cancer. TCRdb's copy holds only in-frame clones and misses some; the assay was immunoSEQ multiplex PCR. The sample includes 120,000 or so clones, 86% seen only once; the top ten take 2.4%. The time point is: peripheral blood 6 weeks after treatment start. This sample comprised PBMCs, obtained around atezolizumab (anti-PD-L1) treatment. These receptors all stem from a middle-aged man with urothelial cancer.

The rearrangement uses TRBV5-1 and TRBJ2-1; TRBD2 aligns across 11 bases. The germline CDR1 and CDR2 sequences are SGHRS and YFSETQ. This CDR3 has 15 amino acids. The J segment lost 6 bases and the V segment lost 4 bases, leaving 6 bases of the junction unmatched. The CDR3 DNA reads TGCGCCAGCAGCCCGACTAGCGGGGCGATCAATGAGCAGTTCTTC. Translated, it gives CASSPTSGAINEQFF.

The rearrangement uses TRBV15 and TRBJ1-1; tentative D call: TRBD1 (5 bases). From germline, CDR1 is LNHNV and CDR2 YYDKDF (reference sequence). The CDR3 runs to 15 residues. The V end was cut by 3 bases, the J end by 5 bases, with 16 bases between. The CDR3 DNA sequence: TGTGCCACCAGCAGGGACGTACTTGGGGGGACTGAAGCTTTCTTT. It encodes CATSRDVLGGTEAFF.

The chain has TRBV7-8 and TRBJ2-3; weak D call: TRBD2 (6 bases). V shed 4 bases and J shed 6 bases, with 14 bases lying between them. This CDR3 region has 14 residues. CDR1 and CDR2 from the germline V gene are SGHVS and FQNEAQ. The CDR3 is CASSWGGGLDTQYF. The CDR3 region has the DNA TGTGCCAGCAGCTGGGGAGGCGGGTTGGATACGCAGTATTTT.

The CDR3, as DNA: TGTGCCAGCTCACCAATTTCAGAAAACTATGGCTACACCTTC. Amino acids: CASSPISENYGYTF. This chain joins TRBV18 and TRBJ1-2; D remains unclear. Germline loops: CDR1 KGHSH, CDR2 LQKENI. The CDR3 totals 14 residues. The ends were cut back, 2 bases at V and 2 bases at J, with 9 bases in the middle.

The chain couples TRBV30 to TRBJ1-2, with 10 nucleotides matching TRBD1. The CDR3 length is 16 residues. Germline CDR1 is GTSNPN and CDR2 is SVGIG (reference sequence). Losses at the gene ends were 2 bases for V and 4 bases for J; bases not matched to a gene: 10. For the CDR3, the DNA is TGTGCCTGGAGTAAGTCGGACAGGGGGAAAGGCTATGGCTACACCTTC. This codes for CAWSKSDRGKGYGYTF.

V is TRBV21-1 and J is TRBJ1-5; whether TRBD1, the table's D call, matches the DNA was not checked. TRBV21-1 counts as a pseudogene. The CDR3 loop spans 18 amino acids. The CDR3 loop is CASSKADRTPLARRPQHF. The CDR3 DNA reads TGTGCCAGCAGCAAGGCGGACAGGACGCCTTTGGCACGACGGCCCCAGCATTTT.

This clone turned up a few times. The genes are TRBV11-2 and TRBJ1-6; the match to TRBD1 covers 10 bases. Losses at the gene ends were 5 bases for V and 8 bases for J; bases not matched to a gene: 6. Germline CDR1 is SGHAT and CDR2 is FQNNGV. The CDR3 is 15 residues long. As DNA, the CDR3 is TGTGCCAGCAGCCGGACAGGGGGAACACATTCACCCCTCCACTTT. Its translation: CASSRTGGTHSPLHF.

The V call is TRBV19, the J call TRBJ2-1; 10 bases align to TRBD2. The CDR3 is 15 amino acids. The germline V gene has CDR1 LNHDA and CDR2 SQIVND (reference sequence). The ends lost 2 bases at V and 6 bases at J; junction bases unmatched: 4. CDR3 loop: CASSILAGAFNEQFF. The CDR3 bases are TGTGCCAGTAGTATACTAGCGGGAGCGTTCAATGAGCAGTTCTTC.

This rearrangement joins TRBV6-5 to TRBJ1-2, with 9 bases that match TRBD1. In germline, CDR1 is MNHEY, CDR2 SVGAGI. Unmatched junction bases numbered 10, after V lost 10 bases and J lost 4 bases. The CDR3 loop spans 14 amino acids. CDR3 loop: CAIREPGQGYGYTF. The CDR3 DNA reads TGTGCCATCAGGGAGCCGGGACAGGGCTATGGCTACACCTTC.

CDR3 in amino acids: CASSNMGVNNEQFF. CDR3 DNA: TGCGCCAGCAGTAATATGGGAGTTAACAATGAGCAGTTCTTC. The J gene is TRBJ2-1, the V gene TRBV5-1; the D gene is possibly TRBD2 (5 bases). The CDR3 sequence is 14 residues long. The ends were cut back, 5 bases at V and 5 bases at J, with 14 bases in the middle. The V gene's germline CDR1 is SGHRS and CDR2 YFSETQ.

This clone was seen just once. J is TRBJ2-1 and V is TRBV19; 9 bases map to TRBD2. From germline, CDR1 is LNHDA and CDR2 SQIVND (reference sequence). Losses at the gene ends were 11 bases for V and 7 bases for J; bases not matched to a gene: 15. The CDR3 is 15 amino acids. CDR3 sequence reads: CACRLADSSRNEQFF. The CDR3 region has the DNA TGTGCCTGCCGACTAGCGGATTCCTCCCGGAATGAGCAGTTCTTC.

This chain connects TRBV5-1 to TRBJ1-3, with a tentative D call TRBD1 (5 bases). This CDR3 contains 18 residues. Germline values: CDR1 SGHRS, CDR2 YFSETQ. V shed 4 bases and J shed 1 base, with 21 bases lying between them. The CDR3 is CASSMGTARVGSGNTIYF. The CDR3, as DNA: TGCGCCAGCAGCATGGGAACTGCCAGGGTAGGGTCTGGAAACACCATATATTTT.

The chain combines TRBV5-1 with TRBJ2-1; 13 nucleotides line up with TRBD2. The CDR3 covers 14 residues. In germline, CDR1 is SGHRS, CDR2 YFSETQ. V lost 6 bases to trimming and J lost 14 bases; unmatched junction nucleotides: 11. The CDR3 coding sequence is TGCGCCAGCAAAACTAGCGGGAGGGCGGGAGCGGAGTTCTTC. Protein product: CASKTSGRAGAEFF.

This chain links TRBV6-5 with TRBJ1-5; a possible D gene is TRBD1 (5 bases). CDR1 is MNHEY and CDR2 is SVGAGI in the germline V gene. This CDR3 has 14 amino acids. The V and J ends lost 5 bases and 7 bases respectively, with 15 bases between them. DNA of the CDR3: TGTGCCAGCAGTGGGGGTGGGGGGAGGCAGCCCCAGCATTTT. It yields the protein CASSGGGGRQPQHF.

The CDR3 protein is CASSLGLAASYEQYF. CDR3 bases: TGCGCCAGCAGCTTGGGACTAGCGGCCTCCTACGAGCAGTACTTC. V is TRBV5-1 and J is TRBJ2-7; 9 bases map to TRBD2. Germline V gene sequence: CDR1 SGHRS, CDR2 YFSETQ. This CDR3 is built from 15 residues. The junction had 1 base not matched to a gene; V was cut back by 0 bases and J by 0 bases.

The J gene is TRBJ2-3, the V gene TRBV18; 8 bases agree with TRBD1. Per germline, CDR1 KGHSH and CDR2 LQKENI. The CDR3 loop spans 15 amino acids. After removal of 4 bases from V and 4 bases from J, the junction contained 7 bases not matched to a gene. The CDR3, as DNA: TGTGCCAGCTCACTAACAGGGGGGAGCCCAGATACGCAGTATTTT. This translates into CASSLTGGSPDTQYF.